Listed below are T cell receptor beta chains from one sample, sequenced in a study of OX40 agonist ivuxolimab in advanced cancers. Some clones are missing from TCRdb's copy, which holds only in-frame ones; the method was immunoSEQ multiplex PCR. The sample contains about 36,000 clones, roughly 84% of which appear only once. The sequences come from CD4+ or CD8+ T cells sorted from blood, collected in a trial of the OX40 agonist ivuxolimab. These receptors all come from an adult with an advanced solid tumor such as melanoma, head and neck, liver or kidney cancer. Each CDR3 is given with its conserved first and last residue. Each record gives: clone size, V gene, D gene, J gene, CDR3 protein, CDR3 DNA. The D gene is left open where the match is weak. Clone size is stated in some rows and not others, as once, few, many or a class when expanded.

.,TRBV10-3,.,TRBJ1-4,CAISEGTKREKLFF,TGTGCCATCAGTGAAGGGACCAAGAGGGAAAAACTGTTTTTT
.,TRBV6-5,.,TRBJ2-1,CASSYSGGSYNEQFF,TGTGCCAGCAGTTACTCTGGAGGCTCCTACAATGAGCAGTTCTTC
.,TRBV29-1,.,TRBJ1-3,CSVLGGAFSGNTIYF,TGCAGCGTCCTCGGGGGGGCTTTCTCTGGAAACACCATATATTTT
.,TRBV29-1,.,TRBJ1-2,CSVGQGPRYGYTF,TGCAGCGTTGGCCAGGGCCCGCGCTATGGCTACACCTTC
.,TRBV6-1,.,TRBJ2-7,CASSEVKGSSYEQYF,TGTGCCAGCAGTGAAGTGAAGGGGAGCTCCTACGAGCAGTACTTC
once,TRBV4-2,TRBD2,TRBJ2-5,CASSQERGGQETQYF,TGTGCCAGCAGCCAAGAGCGGGGGGGCCAAGAGACCCAGTACTTC
.,TRBV10-3,.,TRBJ2-1,CAISEWEGATYNEQFF,TGTGCCATCAGTGAATGGGAGGGGGCGACCTACAATGAGCAGTTCTTC
.,TRBV18,.,TRBJ2-3,CASSPDVWDTQYF,TGTGCCAGCTCACCTGACGTCTGGGATACGCAGTATTTT
.,TRBV7-6,.,TRBJ1-4,CASSQQGPLFSTNEKLFF,TGTGCCAGCAGCCAACAGGGTCCCCTTTTTTCAACTAATGAAAAACTGTTTTTT
few,TRBV9,.,TRBJ1-6,CASSVGFDNSPLHF,TGTGCCAGCAGCGTAGGCTTCGATAATTCACCCCTCCACTTT
.,TRBV18,.,TRBJ2-1,CASSPSDSYNEQFF,TGTGCCAGCTCACCGAGCGACTCCTACAATGAGCAGTTCTTC
few,TRBV14,TRBD1,TRBJ1-3,CASSQPHGTGRFNSGNTIYF,TGTGCCAGCAGCCAACCTCACGGGACAGGGAGATTCAACTCTGGAAACACCATATATTTT
.,TRBV5-6,.,TRBJ2-5,CASSPGAGGVDETQYF,TGTGCCAGCAGCCCGGGGGCAGGCGGGGTCGATGAGACCCAGTACTTC
.,TRBV7-8,.,TRBJ2-5,CASSLVPAGETQYF,TGTGCCAGCAGCTTAGTACCGGCAGGGGAGACCCAGTACTTC
once,TRBV5-1,TRBD1,TRBJ2-5,CASSLDGQGNQETQYF,TGCGCCAGCAGCTTGGATGGACAGGGAAACCAAGAGACCCAGTACTTC
few,TRBV10-1,.,TRBJ2-1,CASSGGSSYNEQFF,TGCGCCAGCAGCGGGGGAAGCTCCTACAATGAGCAGTTCTTC
.,TRBV5-4,.,TRBJ2-7,CASSLAVGDEPYEQYF,TGTGCCAGCAGCTTGGCCGTGGGGGACGAACCCTACGAGCAGTACTTC
once,TRBV7-9,.,TRBJ1-2,CASSPGQPIYGYTF,TGTGCCAGCAGCCCTGGACAACCCATCTATGGCTACACCTTC
.,TRBV19,.,TRBJ2-3,CASSTGSGTDTQYF,TGTGCCAGTAGTACGGGCAGTGGCACAGATACGCAGTATTTT
.,TRBV5-1,TRBD1,TRBJ1-5,CASSPTPGTASNQPQHF,TGCGCCAGCAGCCCGACCCCCGGGACAGCTAGCAATCAGCCCCAGCATTTT
.,TRBV5-4,TRBD1,TRBJ2-1,CASSHKQGPDNEQFF,TGTGCCAGCAGCCATAAACAGGGGCCCGACAATGAGCAGTTCTTC
.,TRBV10-3,.,TRBJ1-1,CAISMGQGGGTEAFF,TGTGCCATCAGTATGGGTCAGGGCGGGGGCACTGAAGCTTTCTTT
.,TRBV6-5,.,TRBJ1-1,CASSYSTDSPYTEAFF,TGTGCCAGCAGTTACTCAACAGACTCCCCTTACACTGAAGCTTTCTTT
.,TRBV28,.,TRBJ1-1,CASSRTGLGAFF,TGTGCCAGCAGTCGAACAGGGCTAGGAGCTTTCTTT
.,TRBV15,TRBD1,TRBJ1-2,CATSSRGMAGGYTF,TGTGCCACCAGCAGCAGGGGGATGGCGGGCGGCTACACCTTC
.,TRBV5-1,TRBD2,TRBJ2-7,CASSLTTAGGYEQYF,TGCGCCAGCAGCTTGACGACGGCGGGGGGCTACGAGCAGTACTTC
.,TRBV29-1,.,TRBJ2-1,CSVIGAGATYNEQFF,TGCAGCGTTATAGGGGCGGGGGCCACCTACAATGAGCAGTTCTTC
.,TRBV7-3,TRBD1,TRBJ2-7,CASSLAATGGSEQYF,TGTGCCAGCAGCTTAGCGGCGACAGGGGGTAGCGAGCAGTACTTC
.,TRBV27,.,TRBJ2-7,CASSLREGNEQYF,TGTGCCAGCAGTTTGCGGGAAGGGAACGAGCAGTACTTC
once,TRBV10-3,.,TRBJ1-1,CAIRTDSGGTEAFF,TGTGCCATCAGGACGGACTCTGGGGGCACTGAAGCTTTCTTT
.,TRBV5-1,.,TRBJ2-7,CASSLVARGSYEQYF,TGCGCCAGCAGCTTGGTCGCCAGGGGTTCATACGAGCAGTACTTC
few,TRBV28,.,TRBJ1-2,CASSSIDSLRYNYGYTF,TGTGCCAGCAGTAGTATAGATTCCTTGCGCTATAACTATGGCTACACCTTC
.,TRBV5-1,TRBD1,TRBJ1-4,CASSRDRGRGNEKLFF,TGCGCCAGCAGCAGGGACAGGGGTCGAGGTAATGAAAAACTGTTTTTT
.,TRBV18,.,TRBJ1-2,CASSPPGRSYGYTF,TGTGCCAGCTCACCTCCAGGGAGAAGCTATGGCTACACCTTC
.,TRBV10-3,TRBD1,TRBJ1-5,CAISESGGQGGNQPQHF,TGTGCCATCAGTGAGTCAGGAGGACAGGGAGGCAATCAGCCCCAGCATTTT
.,TRBV28,TRBD1,TRBJ1-1,CASSGGQGRHTEAFF,TGTGCCAGCAGTGGCGGACAGGGTCGGCACACTGAAGCTTTCTTT
.,TRBV30,.,TRBJ1-6,CAWSAEDRQFLNSPLHF,TGTGCCTGGAGTGCCGAGGACAGACAATTCCTTAATTCACCCCTCCACTTT
.,TRBV11-2,.,TRBJ2-2,CASLSKGSGELFF,TGTGCCAGCCTATCAAAGGGATCCGGGGAGCTGTTTTTT
.,TRBV5-1,.,TRBJ1-5,CASSLEGRGQPQHF,TGCGCCAGCAGCTTGGAGGGGAGGGGACAGCCCCAGCATTTT
.,TRBV7-9,.,TRBJ1-2,CASSLKVPGANGYTF,TGTGCCAGCAGCTTAAAAGTGCCGGGGGCGAATGGCTACACCTTC
.,TRBV14,.,TRBJ1-4,CASSQDIGGSNEKLFF,TGTGCCAGCAGCCAAGACATAGGGGGGTCTAATGAAAAACTGTTTTTT
once,TRBV6-5,.,TRBJ2-7,CAISESKDDEQYF,TGTGCCATCAGTGAGTCTAAAGACGACGAGCAGTACTTC
few,TRBV29-1,.,TRBJ1-5,CSVEGGDSNQPQHF,TGCAGCGTTGAAGGGGGGGATAGCAATCAGCCCCAGCATTTT
once,TRBV5-1,.,TRBJ1-6,CASSLNSDNSPLHF,TGCGCCAGCAGCTTAAATTCGGATAATTCACCCCTCCACTTT
.,TRBV4-1,.,TRBJ2-3,CASSQERDTQYF,TGCGCCAGCAGCCAAGAGCGAGATACGCAGTATTTT
.,TRBV10-2,.,TRBJ1-4,CASSGRQANEKLFF,TGCGCCAGCAGCGGAAGGCAGGCTAATGAAAAACTGTTTTTT
medium-sized,TRBV7-9,TRBD1,TRBJ1-6,CAGQTGGSSPLHF,TGTGCAGGACAAACAGGGGGGTCTTCACCCCTCCACTTT
.,TRBV21-1,.,TRBJ2-2,CASSKGRAEPTSTGELFF,TGTGCCAGCAGCAAAGGAAGGGCAGAACCCACGAGCACCGGGGAGCTGTTTTTT
few,TRBV19,.,TRBJ1-6,CASSRRLQSPLHF,TGTGCCAGTAGTAGGAGGTTACAATCACCCCTCCACTTT
.,TRBV6-4,.,TRBJ2-1,CASSKIGPAYNEQFF,TGTGCCAGCAGTAAGATAGGTCCAGCCTACAATGAGCAGTTCTTC